This T cell receptor beta chain was retrieved from a study of shared clonotypes between healthy human individuals. The overall study: Three plates were used per donor for CD4 naive, three for CD4 memory, two for CD8 naive and one for CD8 memory.

Execution of the assay was at deep level. Profiled with immunoSEQ multiplex PCR; TCRdb holds only in-frame clones, not every one. The sample yields around 2.3 million clones, 95% seen once. Study-wide results and caveats: Donor clonotype sharing was expected to depend on sequencing depth.

With 4 bases removed from V and 3 bases from J, the gap between germline ends came to 10 bases. Germline V gene sequence: CDR1 SGDLS, CDR2 YYNGEE. The CDR3 consists of 13 residues. Both subsets, CD45RA+ naive and CD45RA-negative memory, were split from the CD4+ cells. Notes on this clone: What it binds is unknown.

Material for sequencing was naive CD4+ T cells sorted from blood. Subset indicated: CD45RA+ positively selected. V is TRBV9 and J is TRBJ1-2; D is unclear. The source of this sequence is a young man in good health. Written as DNA, the CDR3 is TGTGCCAGCAGCTTCGGCGGACACTATGGCTACACCTTC. Translating it yields CASSFGGHYGYTF. The full variable domain, completed using reference TRBV9 and TRBJ1-2, is DSGVTQTPKHLITATGQRVTLRCSPRSGDLSVYWYQQSLDQGLQFLIQYYNGEERAKGNILERFSAQQFPDLHSELNLSSLELGDSALYFCASSFGGHYGYTFGSGTRLTVV.